Presented here are 6 T cell receptor beta chains from one specimen sequenced in a study of vaccination and CD4 T cells after COVID-19. The Oncomine TCR Beta short-read assay sequenced DNA from cultured CD4+ T cells. TCRdb reprocessed the PCR reads with MiXCR, giving one entry per CDR3 protein. The data hold 10,000 to 13,000 distinct CDR3 sequences, with approximately 53% observed a single time. The treatment: approximately 9-day PBMC culture with coronavirus spike peptide pools or control peptides (ViraFEST assay). Their antigens remain unidentified. Sequencing was done on a sample of CD4+ T cells from blood, cultured in vitro. Receptor source: a human donor who had recovered from COVID-19.

The chain carries TRBV30 and TRBJ2-7; the D call may be TRBD1 or TRBD2 (5 bases each). V was pared by 0 bases and J by 0 bases, with 9 bases between. This CDR3 has 14 residues. CDR1 and CDR2 from the germline V gene are GTSNPN and SVGIG (reference sequence). The CDR3 DNA reads as TGTGCCTGGAGTGTTGGGGGATTCTCCTACGAGCAGTACTTC. Its translation: CAWSVGGFSYEQYF.

This chain joins TRBV7-6 and TRBJ2-1, with a weak D call TRBD2 (6 bases). Trimming took 2 bases from V and 5 from J, leaving 16 bases between them. Germline lookup yields CDR1 SGHVS and CDR2 FNYEAQ. There are 16 residues in the CDR3. The CDR3, as DNA: TGTGCCAGCAGCTTACCAGGAGGGATTGAAGACAATGAGCAGTTCTTC. Protein sequence: CASSLPGGIEDNEQFF.

This clonotype was observed a handful of times. This CDR3 is CSASRISDGSSTDTQYF. The CDR3 DNA follows: TGCAGTGCTTCCCGAATCTCAGATGGCAGTAGCACAGATACGCAGTATTTT. The chain has TRBV20-1 and TRBJ2-3; D unresolved. Germline CDR1 and CDR2: DFQATT and SNEGSKA (reference sequence). This CDR3 comprises 17 residues. V was shortened by 5 bases and J by 0 bases, with 21 bases between the two germline ends.

As concerns this clonotype: Possible read error: a much larger clone is one base away. The V call is TRBV24-1, the J call TRBJ2-1, with 10 bases aligning to TRBD2. CDR1 KGHDR and CDR2 SFDVKD come from the germline V gene. This CDR3 contains 17 residues. CDR3 in amino acids: CVTSDHGTSDSYNEQFF. CDR3 coding DNA: TGTGTCACCAGTGATCACGGGACTAGCGACTCCTACAATGAGCAGTTCTTC.

This clonotype turned up a few times. The chain links TRBV20-1 to TRBJ2-2, with TRBD1 as a possible D gene (5 bases). Trimming stripped 0 bases from V and 7 bases from J, with 18 bases between. Germline-derived CDR1 and CDR2 are DFQATT and SNEGSKA (reference sequence). The CDR3 covers 16 residues. CDR3 nucleotide sequence: TGCAGTGCTAGAGATAGTGGGCAGGGCCACGTCGGGGAGCTGTTTTTT. Its protein product is CSARDSGQGHVGELFF.

Turning to this clonotype: A read error may account for a junction end that differs from germline. J is TRBJ1-1 and V is TRBV30; D may be TRBD1 (5 bases). The CDR3 has 13 amino acids. Germline CDR1 and CDR2: GTSNPN and SVGIG (reference sequence). The CDR3 spells CAWSGAGGPEAFF. The CDR3 nucleotides read TGCGCCTGGAGCGGGGCAGGAGGCCCTGAAGCTTTCTTT.